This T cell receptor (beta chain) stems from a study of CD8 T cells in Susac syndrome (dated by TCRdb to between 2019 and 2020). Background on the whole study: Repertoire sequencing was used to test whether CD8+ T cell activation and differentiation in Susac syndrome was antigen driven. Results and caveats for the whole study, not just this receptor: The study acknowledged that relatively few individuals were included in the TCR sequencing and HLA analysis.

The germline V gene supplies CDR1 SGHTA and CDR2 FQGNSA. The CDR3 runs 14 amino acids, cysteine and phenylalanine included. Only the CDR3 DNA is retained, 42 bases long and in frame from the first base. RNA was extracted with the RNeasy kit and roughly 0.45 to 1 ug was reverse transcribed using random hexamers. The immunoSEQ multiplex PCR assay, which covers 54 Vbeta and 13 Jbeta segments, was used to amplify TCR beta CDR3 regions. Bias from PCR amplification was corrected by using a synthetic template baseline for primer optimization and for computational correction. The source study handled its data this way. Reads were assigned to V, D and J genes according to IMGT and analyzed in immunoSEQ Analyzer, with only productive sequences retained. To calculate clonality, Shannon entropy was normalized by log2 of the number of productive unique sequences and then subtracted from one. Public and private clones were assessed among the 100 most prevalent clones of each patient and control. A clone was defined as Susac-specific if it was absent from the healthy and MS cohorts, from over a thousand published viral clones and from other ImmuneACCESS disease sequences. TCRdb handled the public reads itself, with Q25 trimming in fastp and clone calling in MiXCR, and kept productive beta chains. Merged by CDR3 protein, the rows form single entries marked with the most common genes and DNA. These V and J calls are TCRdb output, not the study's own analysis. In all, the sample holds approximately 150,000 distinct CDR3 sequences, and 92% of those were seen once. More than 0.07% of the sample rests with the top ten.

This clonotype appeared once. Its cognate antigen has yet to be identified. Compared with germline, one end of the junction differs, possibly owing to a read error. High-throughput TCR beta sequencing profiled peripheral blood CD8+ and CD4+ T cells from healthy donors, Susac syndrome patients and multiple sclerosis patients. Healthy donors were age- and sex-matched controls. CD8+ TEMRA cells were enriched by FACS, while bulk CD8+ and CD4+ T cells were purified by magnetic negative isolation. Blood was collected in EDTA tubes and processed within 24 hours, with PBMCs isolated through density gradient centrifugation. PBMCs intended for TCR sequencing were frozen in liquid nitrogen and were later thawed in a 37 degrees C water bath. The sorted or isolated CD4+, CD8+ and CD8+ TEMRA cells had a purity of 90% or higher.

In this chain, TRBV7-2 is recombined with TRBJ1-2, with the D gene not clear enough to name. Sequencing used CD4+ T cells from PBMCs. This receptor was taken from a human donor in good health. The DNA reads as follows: TGTGCCAGCAGCTTAGATCCCAGTAACTACGGCTACACCTTC. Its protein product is CASSLDPSNYGYTF.